This record looks at one T cell receptor beta chain sequence and its context. In its sample, this clone was seen once. Its antigen remains undetermined. No per-base quality is available; no much larger clone lies one base away. A MiSeq instrument was used for deep resolution sequencing, which targeted depths ranging from 1 in 1 million up to 1 in 200,000 T cells, with coverage averaging 10x for each clonotype. The immunoSEQ hsTCRB Kit was used to generate the TCR beta libraries. The paper's data handling went like this. ImmunoSEQ Data Assistant and ImmunoSEQ Analyzer were used for data analysis, and V, D and J genes were assigned according to IMGT definitions. Clonality, which ranges from 0 to 1, was calculated by subtracting the normalized Shannon entropy of productive rearrangement frequencies from one. Public clonotype analysis was restricted to overrepresented clonotypes comprising at least 0.05% of each patient's repertoire. Some 13 age-matched healthy donor repertoires from immuneACCESS served as clonality controls. TCRdb took over this immuneACCESS table, retaining in-frame rearrangements with V and J assigned. Such tables are incomplete; in checked studies, under half of the missing clones stem from an unresolved V gene, and the remainder is unexplained. The DNA was the basis for D and trimming; V, J and clone size are from that table. The sample table contains around 140,000 clones; only one count was recorded for approximately 85% of them. Jointly, the top ten make up roughly 2% of the sample.

V trim: 5 bases; J trim: 3 bases; unmatched bases: 5. Based on the germline V gene, the CDR1 and CDR2 sequences are MDHEN and SYDVKM. The CDR3 starts with the cysteine, ends with the phenylalanine, and has 14 residues. Of all the DNA, just the CDR3 is kept, 42 bases in frame from base 1. This specimen's time point label, per the study, means: roughly 2 years on ibrutinib. Approximately 2 micrograms of genomic DNA were extracted from cryopreserved PBMCs for TCR beta library preparation. Longitudinal blood samples from CLL patients receiving ibrutinib monotherapy were subjected to high-throughput TCR beta sequencing. The patients took part in an open-label, single-center phase 2 trial of ibrutinib monotherapy. These data originate in a study of cytotoxic CD8 clonotypes in ibrutinib-treated CLL (dated by TCRdb to about 2021). General notes on the study: The cohort was composed of about 10 relapsed/refractory and roughly 16 treatment-naive patients; IGHV unmutated status was identified in approximately 17 patients. Partial responses were observed in some 24 patients and complete responses in 2; after a median follow-up of roughly 72 months, remission was maintained in around 14 patients and progression was observed in some twelve. Samples at response were collected after a median of about 12 months of treatment, with a range of about 6 to 40 months. On average, each sample yielded around 250,000 productive templates and around 98,000 productive rearrangements. Longitudinal samples were available for 26 of the 86 trial participants. Cryopreserved peripheral blood mononuclear cells were collected before treatment, at response, and at either disease progression or sustained remission. All remission and progressive disease samples were collected while patients were still receiving ibrutinib. Points the paper makes about the study in general: Public clonotypes were found to be uncommon and were observed to contract or remain stable during treatment; the increase in clonality was shown to reflect expansion of private clonotypes at ibrutinib response. Baseline clonality was found to be higher than that of age-matched healthy donors and was strongly correlated with circulating CD8+ T-cell counts. Clonality increased at ibrutinib response, stayed stable in sustained remission, and fell back toward baseline at progression. Sampling times were not matched between patients in sustained remission and patients whose disease was progressing, and lymph node repertoires were not examined.

The receptor's source is a human donor with chronic lymphocytic leukemia. The chain is made from TRBV28 and TRBJ2-7, with TRBD2 identical over 9 junction bases. Sequences were derived from PBMCs, sampled after 24 months of ibrutinib treatment. The CDR3 reads as follows: CASSLSGRNYEQYF. The bases are TGTGCCAGCAGTCTCAGCGGGAGGAACTACGAGCAGTACTTC.